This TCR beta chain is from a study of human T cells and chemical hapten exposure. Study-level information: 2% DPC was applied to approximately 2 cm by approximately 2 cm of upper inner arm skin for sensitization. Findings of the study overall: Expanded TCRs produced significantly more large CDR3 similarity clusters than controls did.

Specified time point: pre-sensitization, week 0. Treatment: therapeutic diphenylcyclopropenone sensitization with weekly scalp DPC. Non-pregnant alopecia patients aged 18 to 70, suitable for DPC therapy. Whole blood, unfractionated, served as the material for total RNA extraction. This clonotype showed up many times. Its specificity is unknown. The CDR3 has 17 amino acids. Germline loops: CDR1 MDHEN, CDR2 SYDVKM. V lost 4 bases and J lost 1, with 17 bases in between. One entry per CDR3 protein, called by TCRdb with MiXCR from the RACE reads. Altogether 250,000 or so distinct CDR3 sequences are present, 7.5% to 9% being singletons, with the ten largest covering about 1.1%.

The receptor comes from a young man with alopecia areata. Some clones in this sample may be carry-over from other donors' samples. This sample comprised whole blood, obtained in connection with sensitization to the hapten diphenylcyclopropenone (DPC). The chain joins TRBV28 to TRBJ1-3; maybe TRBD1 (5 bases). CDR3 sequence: CASSSAGFRLSGNTIYF. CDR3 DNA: TGTGCCAGCAGTTCCGCAGGGTTTCGACTATCTGGAAACACCATATATTTT. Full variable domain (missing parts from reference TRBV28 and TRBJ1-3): DVKVTQSSRYLVKRTGEKVFLECVQDMDHENMFWYRQDPGLGLRLIYFSYDVKMKEKGDIPEGYSVSREKKERFSLILESASTNQTSMYLCASSSAGFRLSGNTIYFGEGSWLTVV.